This paragraph reports one T cell receptor beta chain. These data come from a study of cytomegalovirus exposure and HLA in healthy donors. This CDR3 contains 17 residues. CDR1 SNHLY and CDR2 FYNNEI come from the germline V gene. V was pared by 2 bases and J by 5 bases, with 8 bases of the junction left unmatched. PCR employed 60 Vbeta and 13 Jbeta primers. This table comes from immunoSEQ multiplex PCR, and its TCRdb copy is limited to in-frame clones, with some not included. The sample lists some 170,000 clones; roughly four fifths were seen once. The V gene is TRBV2, the J gene TRBJ1-6; 8 bases are a match to TRBD1. This receptor was obtained from a woman in her 50s in good health and CMV-seropositive. Specimen: PBMCs. CDR3 bases: TGTGCCAGCAGTGAAAGGACAGGGAAGGGCGATAATTCACCCCTCCACTTT. Translated: CASSERTGKGDNSPLHF.